These 30 T cell receptor beta chains were all obtained from the same sample, sequenced in a study of molecular identifiers for immune sequencing clone quantification. TCRdb re-called the PCR reads with MiXCR, one entry per CDR3 protein. The sample contains under 350,000 distinct CDR3 sequences, roughly 24% of which appear only once. Sequencing used naive CD8+ T cells from blood, with Jurkat cell RNA spiked in. The subset was: FACS-sorted CD8+CD4-CCR7+CD45RA+ naive T cells. Every receptor here comes from a human donor in good health. Some libraries in this study had Jurkat cell RNA spiked in.

With regard to this clonotype: A much larger clone is a single base away; this may be a read error. This sequence joins TRBV29-1 and TRBJ2-5; D is uncertain. This CDR3 comprises 13 residues. Germline V gene data show CDR1 as SQVTM and CDR2 as ANQGSEA. CDR3 in amino acids: CSVDFGSQEAQYF. As DNA, the CDR3 is TGCAGCGTTGATTTTGGCAGCCAAGAGGCCCAGTACTTC.

This clonotype was seen repeatedly, ten times or more. V is TRBV5-6 and J is TRBJ2-5; TRBD1 aligns across 7 bases. The CDR3 consists of 16 residues. The V gene end was trimmed by 6 bases and the J gene end by 6 bases; junction bases not matched to a gene: 17. The germline gives CDR1 SGHDT, CDR2 YYEEEE. The CDR3 region is CASTYLTGTAPKTQYF. As DNA, the CDR3 is TGTGCCAGCACCTACCTAACCGGGACAGCCCCGAAGACCCAGTACTTC.

A word on this clonotype: A much larger clone differs by one base, so this may be a read error. Given the absence of the conserved phenylalanine or tryptophan at the CDR3 end, a read error is likely. This rearrangement joins TRBV7-9 to TRBJ2-7; D uncertain. The CDR3 runs to 13 residues. The V gene lost 5 bases and the J gene lost 3 bases, with 11 bases spanning the gap. The germline V gene has CDR1 SEHNR and CDR2 FQNEAQ (reference sequence). The CDR3 DNA reads TGTGCCAGCAGCCCCGACCTACGCTACGAGCAGTACCTC. Protein: CASSPDLRYEQYL.

This clonotype appeared many times. The chain combines TRBV6-1 with TRBJ2-2; the D gene is possibly TRBD2 (7 bases). CDR3 length: 17 amino acids. Per the germline V gene, CDR1 is MNHNS and CDR2 is SASEGT. The V end lost 5 bases, the J end lost 1 base, and 17 bases lay between the germline ends. The CDR3 sequence is CASSPTGREVNTGELFF. CDR3 sequence (DNA): TGTGCCAGCAGTCCTACAGGGAGGGAAGTGAACACCGGGGAGCTGTTTTTT.

This clonotype has a count of ten or more. The V and J genes are TRBV6-5 and TRBJ1-2, with D hard to call. CDR3 length equals 13 residues. Trimming stripped 2 bases from V and 6 bases from J, with 10 bases between. Germline V gene lookup returns CDR1 MNHEY and CDR2 SVGAGI. CDR3 sequence (DNA): TGTGCCAGCAGTTACGTGGGGAAAGATGGCTACACCTTC. Encoded protein: CASSYVGKDGYTF.

This sequence joins TRBV4-3 and TRBJ2-7; 11 bases fit TRBD2. V dropped 0 bases and J dropped 0; count of bases not matched to a gene: 7. This CDR3 comprises 18 residues. CDR1 and CDR2 from the germline V gene are LGHNA and YSLEER. CDR3 protein: CASSQEASGRLSSYEQYF. The DNA of the CDR3 is TGCGCCAGCAGCCAAGAGGCTAGCGGGAGGCTAAGCTCCTACGAGCAGTACTTC.

About this clonotype itself: A much larger clone lies one base from this, so it may be a read error. The genes are TRBV7-6 and TRBJ2-7; D gene unclear. Trimming pared 4 bases from V and 1 base from J, leaving 23 bases between. There are 18 residues in the CDR3. CDR1 and CDR2 from the germline V gene are SGHVS and FNYEAQ. CDR3 in amino acids: CASSSEVHKGDLSYEQYF. In DNA, the CDR3 is TGTGCCAGCAGCTCCGAAGTTCACAAGGGCGATCTTTCCTACGAGCAGTACTTC.

DNA of the CDR3: TGCGCCAGCAGCACCGGGCCCCCGGGGGGCAATCAGCCCCAGCATTTT. Translation gives CASSTGPPGGNQPQHF. V and J are TRBV4-1 and TRBJ1-5; possible D gene TRBD1, 5 bases. This CDR3 is built from 16 residues. The germline CDR1 and CDR2 sequences are MGHRA and YSYEKL. Deletions cut 5 bases from V and 2 bases from J, with 16 bases between.

Remarks on this clonotype: Possible read error: a much larger clone is one base away. The gene calls are TRBV7-8 and TRBJ1-5; weak D call: TRBD1 (5 bases). The CDR3 extends over 14 amino acids. Germline V gene data show CDR1 as SGHVS and CDR2 as FQNEAQ. The CDR3 coding sequence is TGTGACAGCAGCTTAGGGGCTAGCAATCAGCCCCAGCATTTT. Translated, it gives CDSSLGASNQPQHF.

This clonotype was counted only a few times. J is TRBJ1-4 and V is TRBV7-2; D might be TRBD1 (5 bases). The CDR3 is 18 residues long. Germline V CDR1 and CDR2: SGHTA, FQGNSA. The V end lost 3 bases, the J end lost 0 bases, and 17 bases lay between the germline ends. The CDR3, as DNA: TGTGCCAGCAGCTTCCGGCGGGGGGTAGGCACAACTAATGAAAAACTGTTTTTT. Translated: CASSFRRGVGTTNEKLFF. Together with reference TRBV7-2 and TRBJ1-4, the CDR3 gives the full variable domain: GAGVSQSPSNKVTEKGKDVELRCDPISGHTALYWYRQSLGQGLEFLIYFQGNSAPDKSGLPSDRFSAERTGGSVSTLTIQRTQQEDSAVYLCASSFRRGVGTTNEKLFFGSGTQLSVL.

This clonotype occurred many times. The chain links TRBV29-1 to TRBJ2-7, with D possibly being TRBD1 (6 bases). V shed 5 bases and J shed 5 bases, with 13 bases lying between them. This CDR3 is built from 12 residues. The germline V gene has CDR1 SQVTM and CDR2 ANQGSEA. As DNA, the CDR3 is TGCAGCGTTAGCAGGGGCAACGACGAGCAGTACTTC. It codes for CSVSRGNDEQYF.

In its sample, this clonotype was seen many times. The rearrangement joins TRBV12-3 or TRBV12-4 to TRBJ2-6; D is unresolved. CDR3 length: 14 residues. V was trimmed by 5 bases and J by 2 bases, leaving 7 bases between them. In nucleotides, the CDR3 is TGTGCCAGCAGTGTGGATACTGGGGCCAACGTCCTGACTTTC. Its protein is CASSVDTGANVLTF.

On this clonotype: With a much larger clone just one base away, this may be a read error. This chain uses TRBV12-3 or TRBV12-4 with TRBJ1-1, with D unresolved. Between the trimmed V and J ends, which lost 3 bases and 8 bases, there was a span of 13 bases. This CDR3 comprises 13 residues. CDR3 sequence (DNA): TGTGCCAGCAGTTTTACGGGGAGCTCCGAAGCTTTCTTT. This encodes CASSFTGSSEAFF.

The chain combines TRBV12-5 with TRBJ1-4, with 7 bases fitting TRBD1. The CDR3 is 16 amino acids. V dropped 1 base and J dropped 7; count of bases not matched to a gene: 9. Germline CDR1 and CDR2: LGHNT and FRNRAP. CDR3 in DNA: TGTGCTAGTGGTTTGGCCCACGGAGGGGGCGGTGAAAAACTGTTTTTT. The encoded protein is CASGLAHGGGGEKLFF.

About this clonotype: This may stem from a read error, because a much larger clone lies one nucleotide away. The final CDR3 position lacks the conserved phenylalanine or tryptophan, pointing to a likely read error. The genes are TRBV5-1 and TRBJ2-3, with D possibly TRBD1 on 5 matching bases. CDR1 and CDR2 (germline): SGHRS, YFSETQ. The CDR3 contains 11 residues. The V end lost 4 bases, the J end lost 6 bases, and 6 bases lay between the germline ends. The chain's CDR3 is CASSHRDTQYI. CDR3 nucleotides: TGCGCCAGCAGCCACAGGGATACGCAGTATATT.

The CDR3 DNA reads TGCAGCGTTGGGGGCAAGAACGACTACGAGCAGTACTTC. This sequence encodes CSVGGKNDYEQYF. The chain combines TRBV29-1 with TRBJ2-7; D is possibly TRBD1 (5 bases). The CDR3 consists of 13 residues. Germline V CDR1 and CDR2: SQVTM, ANQGSEA. V was pared by 4 bases and J by 3 bases, with 13 bases between.

This clonotype was observed at least ten times. The rearrangement links TRBV5-1 to TRBJ2-7; D remains unclear. This CDR3 spans 15 amino acids. Trimming took off 4 bases at V and 0 bases at J, with 14 bases between the two ends. In germline, CDR1 is SGHRS, CDR2 YFSETQ. The CDR3 bases are TGCGCCAGCAGCGACCCTAGTGATCCCTCCTACGAGCAGTACTTC. Residues: CASSDPSDPSYEQYF.

The V and J genes are TRBV4-1 and TRBJ1-1, with D possibly matching TRBD1 (5 bases). Germline CDR1 MGHRA, CDR2 YSYEKL. CDR3 size: 16 residues. V was shortened by 2 bases and J by 0 bases, with 13 bases between the two germline ends. The CDR3, as DNA: TGCGCCAGCAGCCAAAACGGGGCAGTGATGAACACTGAAGCTTTCTTT. Translated, it gives CASSQNGAVMNTEAFF.

The chain has TRBV19 and TRBJ1-5; the D is unclear. With 3 bases removed from V and 7 bases from J, the gap between germline ends came to 10 bases. The CDR3 is 13 residues long. Germline assignment: CDR1 LNHDA and CDR2 SQIVND (reference sequence). Written as DNA, the CDR3 is TGTGCCAGTAGTATGTTCAGTAGGCAGCCCCAGCATTTT. It is translated as CASSMFSRQPQHF.

This clonotype has at least ten counts. The chain couples TRBV5-1 to TRBJ2-7; D may be TRBD2 (5 bases). The germline V and J ends were trimmed by 0 bases and 3 bases, with 10 bases remaining between them. There are 14 residues in the CDR3. CDR1 is SGHRS, CDR2 YFSETQ, per germline. CDR3 region: CASSLAGGDYEQYF. Here the CDR3 DNA reads TGCGCCAGCAGCTTGGCCGGAGGCGACTACGAGCAGTACTTC.

This chain uses TRBV6-2 or TRBV6-3 with TRBJ1-2; tentative D call: TRBD1 (5 bases). V was clipped by 4 bases and J by 5 bases, with 23 bases between them. Germline CDR1 and CDR2: MNHEY and SVGEGT. CDR3 length: 17 amino acids. Written as DNA, the CDR3 is TGTGCCAGCAGTTCGATACCAGGGACGGTGGGATTGTATGGCTACACCTTC. It translates to CASSSIPGTVGLYGYTF.

The table lists this clonotype with a few counts. The chain uses TRBV28 and TRBJ2-7; 8 bases are shared with TRBD2. Germline V gene lookup returns CDR1 MDHEN and CDR2 SYDVKM. Losses at the gene ends were 7 bases for V and 2 bases for J; bases not matched to a gene: 13. The CDR3 spans 16 residues. CDR3 protein: CASTDRIGGGAYEQYF. The CDR3 nucleotides are TGTGCCAGCACCGATAGGATCGGGGGGGGAGCCTACGAGCAGTACTTC.

This clonotype was recorded a few times. The J gene is TRBJ2-7, the V gene TRBV4-1, with 7 bases that match TRBD1. Losses at the gene ends were 0 bases for V and 3 bases for J; bases not matched to a gene: 8. CDR1 and CDR2 from the germline V gene are MGHRA and YSYEKL. CDR3 length: 16 amino acids. CDR3 sequence: CASSQDLGTDLYEQYF. The CDR3 DNA follows: TGCGCCAGCAGCCAAGATTTAGGGACAGACCTCTACGAGCAGTACTTC.

On this clonotype: Being one base from a much bigger clone, this may be a read error. The CDR3 sequence: CVSSYYRTGGETQYF. CDR3 DNA sequence: TGTGTCAGCAGTTACTATCGGACAGGGGGTGAGACCCAGTACTTC. The chain uses TRBV6-5 and TRBJ2-5; the match to TRBD1 covers 10 bases. The CDR3 sequence is 15 residues long. Germline CDR1 reads MNHEY; CDR2 reads SVGAGI.

This clonotype was recorded a few times. This sequence joins TRBV6-2 or TRBV6-3 and TRBJ2-4; 7 nucleotides align to TRBD1. After removal of 9 bases from V and 4 bases from J, the junction contained 18 bases not matched to a gene. The CDR3 has 17 amino acids. The germline gives CDR1 MNHEY, CDR2 SVGEGT. The CDR3 is CASHPDHLRGQKNIQYF. The CDR3 DNA reads TGTGCCAGTCATCCCGATCATCTCCGGGGACAGAAAAACATTCAGTACTTC.

As regards this clonotype: This clone may be a read error of a much larger clone one base away. The rearrangement joins TRBV2 to TRBJ2-1; D uncertain. The germline CDR1 and CDR2 sequences are SNHLY and FYNNEI. The CDR3 spans 13 residues. The CDR3: CASSETKYNVQFF. CDR3 sequence (DNA): TGTGCCAGCAGTGAAACAAAGTACAATGTGCAGTTCTTC. The full variable domain, completed using reference TRBV2 and TRBJ2-1, is EPEVTQTPSHQVTQMGQEVILRCVPISNHLYFYWYRQILGQKVEFLVSFYNNEISEKSEIFDDQFSVERPDGSNFTLKIRSTKLEDSAMYFCASSETKYNVQFFGPGTRLTVL.

This clonotype was observed at least ten times. The CDR3 spells CASSYSIGTEAFF. The DNA of the CDR3 is TGTGCCAGCAGTTACTCGATCGGCACTGAAGCTTTCTTT. J is TRBJ1-1 and V is TRBV6-5; the D is unclear. Trimming shortened V by 0 bases and J by 4 bases, and 6 bases separated the two germline ends. The CDR3 covers 13 residues. The germline V gene encodes CDR1 MNHEY and CDR2 SVGAGI.

On this clonotype itself: It may be a read error: a sequence one base away is much more abundant. The chain couples TRBV7-9 to TRBJ1-4; D gene uncertain. The CDR3 covers 15 residues. The germline V gene encodes CDR1 SEHNR and CDR2 FQNEAQ (reference sequence). The DNA for the CDR3 is TGTGCCAGCAGCGAGAAACAAGCAACTAGTGAAAAACTGTTTTTT. Residues: CASSEKQATSEKLFF.

This clonotype has more than one count but fewer than ten. This chain joins TRBV4-3 and TRBJ1-5; perhaps TRBD1 as D (5 bases). Per germline, CDR1 LGHNA and CDR2 YSLEER. The CDR3 is 17 residues long. V was shortened by 0 bases and J by 6 bases, with 18 bases between the two germline ends. The CDR3 is CASSQDTVGAGSQPQHF. In nucleotides, the CDR3 is TGCGCCAGCAGCCAAGATACGGTTGGGGCGGGAAGTCAGCCCCAGCATTTT.

The rearrangement uses TRBV6-5 and TRBJ2-1, with a weak D call TRBD1 (6 bases). From germline, CDR1 is MNHEY and CDR2 SVGAGI. The CDR3 has 15 residues. V was clipped by 0 bases and J by 5 bases, with 11 bases between them. The chain's CDR3 is CASSYSRDTHNEQFF. The CDR3 region has the DNA TGTGCCAGCAGTTACTCGAGGGACACACACAATGAGCAGTTCTTC.